Included here is one T cell receptor beta chain sequence, with context. No antigen is known for it. This record comes from a study of shared clonotypes between healthy human individuals. Germline CDR1 MGHRA, CDR2 YSYEKL. The V end was cut by 0 bases, the J end by 0 bases, with 11 bases between. This CDR3 region has 16 residues. Assay runs were performed at deep level. Sequenced by immunoSEQ multiplex PCR; TCRdb stores in-frame clones only, minus some. The table includes over 2 million clones, 92% detected once. Broader study findings: Clonotype sharing across four donors was observed for around 5% of naive CD4 clonotypes. Sampling used blood alone; tissue repertoires probably differ. Clonotypes not shared had lower generation probabilities than those common to all four donors.

The origin of this receptor is a man between 18 and 35 years old in good health. Some clones in this sample may be carry-over from other donors' samples. Material for sequencing was naive CD4+ T cells from PBMCs. Subset defined: CD45RA+ positively selected. The chain carries TRBV4-1 and TRBJ2-5; D tentatively reads TRBD1 or TRBD2 (5 bases each). The CDR3 region has the DNA TGCGCCAGCAGCCAAGAGGGCGAGGGGTACCAAGAGACCCAGTACTTC. It translates to CASSQEGEGYQETQYF.